The next 17 T cell receptor beta chains were all read from a single sample in a study of neoadjuvant anti-PD-1 for oral cavity cancer. Some clones are missing from TCRdb's copy, which holds only in-frame ones; the method was immunoSEQ multiplex PCR. The sample records around 62,000 clones, 79% being singletons. The sample was PBMCs, taken before nivolumab (anti-PD-1) treatment. Receptors originate from a person aged 35-80 years with oral cavity squamous cell carcinoma.

This chain uses TRBV14 with TRBJ1-2; a possible D gene is TRBD1 (5 bases). Germline V gene data show CDR1 as SGHDN and CDR2 as FVKESK. This CDR3 contains 15 residues. Trimming shortened V by 4 bases and J by 7 bases, and 19 bases separated the two germline ends. CDR3 sequence: CASSPQDARERGYTF. DNA for the CDR3: TGTGCCAGCAGCCCGCAAGATGCCAGGGAACGTGGCTACACCTTC. Full variable domain (rest looked up from reference TRBV14 and TRBJ1-2): EAGVTQFPSHSVIEKGQTVTLRCDPISGHDNLYWYRRVMGKEIKFLLHFVKESKQDESGMPNNRFLAERTGGTYSTLKVQPAELEDSGVYFCASSPQDARERGYTFGSGTRLTVV.

The chain uses TRBV5-1 and TRBJ2-3, with 8 nucleotides matching TRBD1. The J segment lost 7 bases and the V segment lost 0 bases, leaving 7 bases of the junction unmatched. Germline V gene lookup returns CDR1 SGHRS and CDR2 YFSETQ. CDR3 length: 15 residues. The CDR3, as DNA: TGCGCCAGCAGCTTGGGAGGACAGGGTAGACATACGCAGTATTTT. It encodes CASSLGGQGRHTQYF.

The rearrangement links TRBV6-5 to TRBJ2-6; D may match TRBD1 or TRBD2 (5 bases each). Germline V gene sequence: CDR1 MNHEY, CDR2 SVGAGI. V was pared by 4 bases and J by 0 bases, with 10 bases between. There are 16 residues in the CDR3. The CDR3 region has the DNA TGTGCCAGCAGTTCCGCAGGGAGCTCTGGGGCCAACGTCCTGACTTTC. Residues: CASSSAGSSGANVLTF.

This clone was detected only once. The J gene is TRBJ1-5, the V gene TRBV6-4; 7 nucleotides align to TRBD1. There are 14 residues in the CDR3. V lost 7 bases to trimming and J lost 0 bases; unmatched junction nucleotides: 3. Germline V gene lookup returns CDR1 MRHNA and CDR2 SNTAGT. In DNA, the CDR3 is TGTGCCAGCAAAGGACAGGCTAGCAATCAGCCCCAGCATTTT. It yields the protein CASKGQASNQPQHF.

The rearrangement joins TRBV5-1 to TRBJ1-1; possible D gene TRBD1, 5 bases. Deletions cut 0 bases from V and 4 bases from J, with 7 bases between. Per germline, CDR1 SGHRS and CDR2 YFSETQ. This CDR3 comprises 13 residues. CDR3 in amino acids: CASSLGQPTEAFF. In nucleotides, the CDR3 is TGCGCCAGCAGCTTGGGACAGCCCACTGAAGCTTTCTTT. Together with reference TRBV5-1 and TRBJ1-1, the CDR3 gives the full variable domain: KAGVTQTPRYLIKTRGQQVTLSCSPISGHRSVSWYQQTPGQGLQFLFEYFSETQRNKGNFPGRFSGRQFSNSRSEMNVSTLELGDSALYLCASSLGQPTEAFFGQGTRLTVV.

The chain is built from TRBV11-2 and TRBJ2-3, with D maybe TRBD2 (6 bases). This CDR3 contains 15 residues. Germline-derived CDR1 and CDR2 are SGHAT and FQNNGV. With 1 base removed from V and 3 bases from J, the gap between germline ends came to 11 bases. CDR3 DNA: TGTGCCAGCAGCTTAGGGGAGGTTCTGACAGATACGCAGTATTTT. Translating it yields CASSLGEVLTDTQYF.

This clone has a single count. The chain employs TRBV5-1 and TRBJ2-2, with TRBD2 identical over 7 bases. V shed 4 bases, J shed 3 bases, and the junction held 6 bases outside the gene matches. There are 15 residues in the CDR3. The germline V gene encodes CDR1 SGHRS and CDR2 YFSETQ. Here the CDR3 DNA reads TGCGCCAGCAGCGTTCAGCTAGCGGACACCGGGGAGCTGTTTTTT. Its protein product is CASSVQLADTGELFF. The whole variable domain, remainder taken from reference TRBV5-1 and TRBJ2-2, is KAGVTQTPRYLIKTRGQQVTLSCSPISGHRSVSWYQQTPGQGLQFLFEYFSETQRNKGNFPGRFSGRQFSNSRSEMNVSTLELGDSALYLCASSVQLADTGELFFGEGSRLTVL.

This clone has just one count. The chain joins TRBV5-3 to TRBJ1-1; 12 bases align to TRBD1. TRBV5-3 falls under the ORF class, with uncertain function. This CDR3 region has 19 residues. V lost 2 bases, J lost 3 bases, and 14 bases stayed unmatched. The CDR3 sequence: CARSFTYPGTGGMDTEAFF. The CDR3 DNA follows: TGTGCCAGAAGCTTCACCTATCCCGGGACAGGGGGCATGGACACTGAAGCTTTCTTT.

V and J are TRBV25-1 and TRBJ2-3; D assignment may be TRBD1 or TRBD2 (5 bases each). The CDR3 covers 17 residues. Trimming removed 3 bases at V and 2 bases at J, with 18 bases between. Germline CDR1 MGHDK, CDR2 SYGVNS. The CDR3: CASSDPPGQLSTDTQYF. The CDR3 nucleotides are TGTGCCAGCAGTGATCCCCCGGGGCAACTATCCACAGATACGCAGTATTTT.

This chain joins TRBV4-1 and TRBJ2-1; TRBD2 agrees at 10 bases. Germline CDR1 and CDR2: MGHRA and YSYEKL. The CDR3 extends over 15 amino acids. V shed 0 bases, J shed 6 bases, and the junction held 2 bases outside the gene matches. CDR3 region: CASSQDERGGNEQFF. CDR3 nucleotides: TGCGCCAGCAGCCAAGATGAGCGGGGGGGCAATGAGCAGTTCTTC.

The chain uses TRBV7-6 and TRBJ2-2; no firm D call. Trimming took 5 bases from V and 3 from J, leaving 10 bases between them. The CDR3 consists of 14 residues. Germline CDR1 reads SGHVS; CDR2 reads FNYEAQ. CDR3 sequence: CASSPGIDTGELFF. DNA for the CDR3: TGTGCCAGCAGCCCCGGAATTGACACCGGGGAGCTGTTTTTT.

This rearrangement joins TRBV11-2 to TRBJ1-1; D possibly corresponds to TRBD1 (5 bases). Germline V gene lookup returns CDR1 SGHAT and CDR2 FQNNGV. V lost 5 bases to trimming and J lost 2 bases, with 15 bases between them. This CDR3 is built from 15 residues. CDR3 region: CASSGSGTVNTEAFF. CDR3 DNA sequence: TGTGCCAGCAGCGGATCCGGGACGGTCAACACTGAAGCTTTCTTT.

The chain combines TRBV5-1 with TRBJ2-6; TRBD1 aligns across 7 bases. Germline V CDR1 and CDR2: SGHRS, YFSETQ. This CDR3 is built from 15 residues. The trim removed 3 bases at V and 1 base at J, leaving 1 base unmatched. The CDR3 sequence: CASSSGQSGANVLTF. DNA for the CDR3: TGCGCCAGCAGCTCGGGACAGTCTGGGGCCAACGTCCTGACTTTC.

This clone occurred a few times. The CDR3 sequence is CASSFVPGGTEAFF. In DNA, the CDR3 is TGTGCCAGCAGTTTTGTCCCAGGGGGAACTGAAGCTTTCTTT. The chain employs TRBV6-5 and TRBJ1-1; 7 nucleotides agree with TRBD1. Germline loops: CDR1 MNHEY, CDR2 SVGAGI. Trimming cost V 4 bases and J 5 bases; bases outside gene matches: 7. The CDR3 contains 14 residues.

The V gene is TRBV2, the J gene TRBJ1-5, with 7 bases fitting TRBD1. With V trimmed by 0 bases and J by 2 bases, 10 bases remained unmatched. CDR3 length: 18 residues. From germline, CDR1 is SNHLY and CDR2 FYNNEI. In DNA, the CDR3 is TGTGCCAGCAGTGAAGCCCTTGACAGGGTAACGCGCAATCAGCCCCAGCATTTT. It is translated as CASSEALDRVTRNQPQHF.

The chain recombines TRBV11-2 with TRBJ1-4, with D maybe TRBD1 (6 bases). The CDR3 has 17 amino acids. V lost 5 bases to trimming and J lost 3 bases, with 19 bases between them. From germline, CDR1 is SGHAT and CDR2 FQNNGV. The CDR3 DNA reads as TGTGCCAGCAGCGGGCAGGGGCGGGGTGTGGCTAATGAAAAACTGTTTTTT. This codes for CASSGQGRGVANEKLFF.

CDR3 bases: TGCAGCGTTGTATTACCGACAGGGGGCTACGAGCAGTACTTC. Protein: CSVVLPTGGYEQYF. The chain joins TRBV29-1 to TRBJ2-7, with TRBD1 matching 9 bases. The CDR3 consists of 14 residues. Germline trimming cut 4 bases from V and 3 bases from J; bases unmatched to any gene: 7. The V gene's germline CDR1 is SQVTM and CDR2 ANQGSEA.